These T cell receptor beta chains were read from a single sample in a study of shared clonotypes between healthy human individuals. Measured with immunoSEQ multiplex PCR; TCRdb has only the in-frame clones, and not every one. The table includes some 2,400,000 clones, 90% to 96% detected once. Sample: naive CD4+ T cells sorted from blood. These receptors were obtained from a man aged 18 to 30 in good health. Each CDR3 is given without its conserved first and last residue. Fields, in order: V gene, J gene, CDR3 protein.

TRBV5-1	TRBJ2-1	ASSLDPSSSYNEQF
TRBV14	TRBJ2-7	ASSLPGKRGYEQY
TRBV6-1	TRBJ1-6	ASSEDGAQSSPLH
TRBV5-1	TRBJ2-1	ASSFLAGLGKPSYNEQF
TRBV7-6	TRBJ1-6	ASSLRGFNSPLH
TRBV9	TRBJ2-7	ASSVGPVAGTYEQY
TRBV4-3	TRBJ2-1	ASSLSTLESGNEQF
TRBV28	TRBJ1-3	ASSQPGGSGNTIY
TRBV7-9	TRBJ1-1	ASSLGEGGPNTEAF
TRBV11-2	TRBJ2-7	ASSLRGKGAYEQY
TRBV11-2	TRBJ2-5	ASGEDGRARETQY
TRBV6-5	TRBJ2-5	ASGRGTKETQY
TRBV9	TRBJ2-2	ASSVGRPTGGTGELF
TRBV28	TRBJ2-7	ASSLPDRNHEQY
TRBV7-9	TRBJ2-3	ASSTGLAGVTDTQY
TRBV6-5	TRBJ1-6	ASSQGRSYNSPLH
TRBV18	TRBJ1-1	ASSPQAIEAF
TRBV6-1	TRBJ2-5	ASSDPGRGETQY
TRBV9	TRBJ2-2	ASSAGLAGAGELF
TRBV5-4	TRBJ2-3	ASSLSGRGTDTQY
TRBV28	TRBJ1-6	ASSWDRSNSPLH
TRBV5-8	TRBJ2-5	ASSLERGSETQY
TRBV5-1	TRBJ1-4	ASSHAGGSNEKLF
TRBV30	TRBJ1-3	AWSVYSGNTIY
TRBV5-1	TRBJ2-5	ASSSWTVQETQY
TRBV5-1	TRBJ2-1	ASSLVGGSYNEQF
TRBV5-1	TRBJ2-5	ASSERQLQETQY
TRBV29-1	TRBJ1-1	SVNRGGTEAF
TRBV19	TRBJ2-7	ASSMKSEQY
TRBV5-4	TRBJ2-1	ASSLAGGRDEQF
TRBV15	TRBJ1-1	ATSSRQGNTEAF
TRBV6-1	TRBJ1-2	ASEALPGGYT
TRBV5-1	TRBJ2-1	ASSIRTGSYNEQF
TRBV5-1	TRBJ1-1	ASSLAFDGNTEAF
TRBV5-1	TRBJ1-2	ASSFSGDAHYGYT
TRBV29-1	TRBJ2-7	SVEKALGLAGVEQY